Listed here are 5 T cell receptor beta chains from one sample, sequenced in a study of T cells in Graves' hyperthyroidism and ophthalmopathy. TCR beta CDR3 regions were amplified from RNA transcripts. RT-PCR in the first round (using the HTBI primer set) targeted the TCR CDR3. TCRdb recomputed calls from the multiplex PCR reads with MiXCR, one row per CDR3 protein. The profile shows roughly 260,000 distinct CDR3 sequences, 14% to 15% of them singletons. Sequencing was performed on blood. These receptors all stem from a woman in her thirties or forties with Graves' hyperthyroidism that later progressed to Graves' ophthalmopathy.

The table lists this clonotype with many counts. This chain uses TRBV5-1 with TRBJ1-4; D is ambiguous. V lost 1 base and J 0 bases, leaving 10 bases between the germline ends. The CDR3 has 16 amino acids. Germline V gene lookup returns CDR1 SGHRS and CDR2 YFSETQ. The CDR3: CASSLSGSATNEKLFF. The CDR3 DNA reads TGCGCCAGCAGCTTGTCGGGGAGTGCAACTAATGAAAAACTGTTTTTT.

This chain joins TRBV20-1 and TRBJ2-7; the D gene is possibly TRBD1 (6 bases). The CDR3 covers 16 residues. Germline V CDR1 and CDR2: DFQATT, SNEGSKA (reference sequence). V lost 1 base and J 0 bases, leaving 16 bases between the germline ends. The CDR3 DNA reads TGCAGTGCTAGAGTTTCAGGGGCACCCAGCTCCTACGAGCAGTACTTC. Translated: CSARVSGAPSSYEQYF.

This clonotype was counted at least ten times. This chain links TRBV3-1 with TRBJ1-1; possible D gene TRBD1, 6 bases. The CDR3 consists of 15 residues. CDR1 is LGHDT, CDR2 YNNKEL, per germline (reference sequence). V was trimmed by 4 bases and J by 1 base, leaving 13 bases between them. CDR3 protein: CASSRMGARNTEAFF. The CDR3 nucleotides are TGTGCCAGCAGCCGAATGGGGGCTAGGAACACTGAAGCTTTCTTT.

This clonotype was seen at least ten times. V usage is TRBV24-1 and J usage is TRBJ2-7; TRBD2 agrees at 14 bases. Trimming removed 4 bases from V and 2 bases from J; junction bases left unmatched: 6. The CDR3 length is 17 residues. CDR1 KGHDR and CDR2 SFDVKD come from the germline V gene. The CDR3 loop is CATSDPGLAGGAYEQYF. CDR3 DNA: TGTGCCACCAGTGACCCCGGACTAGCGGGAGGCGCCTACGAGCAGTACTTC.

Ten or more counts support this clonotype. The chain carries TRBV19 and TRBJ1-1; unclear D gene. Between the trimmed V and J ends, which lost 3 bases and 6 bases, there was a span of 11 bases. CDR3 size: 13 residues. Germline V gene sequence: CDR1 LNHDA, CDR2 SQIVND (reference sequence). The CDR3 DNA is TGTGCCAGTAGTATTGGACGGGTTTCTGAAGCTTTCTTT. This gives the protein CASSIGRVSEAFF.